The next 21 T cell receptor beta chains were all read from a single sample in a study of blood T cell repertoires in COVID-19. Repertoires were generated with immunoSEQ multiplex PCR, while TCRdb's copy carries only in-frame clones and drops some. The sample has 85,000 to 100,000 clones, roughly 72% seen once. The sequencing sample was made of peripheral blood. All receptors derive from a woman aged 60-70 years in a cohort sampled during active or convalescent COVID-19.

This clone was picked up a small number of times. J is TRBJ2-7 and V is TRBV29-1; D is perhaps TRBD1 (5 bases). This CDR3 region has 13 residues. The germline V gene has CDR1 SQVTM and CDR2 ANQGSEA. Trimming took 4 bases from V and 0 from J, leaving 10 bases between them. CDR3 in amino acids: CSVAAGRSYEQYF. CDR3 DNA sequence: TGCAGCGTTGCGGCAGGGCGCTCCTACGAGCAGTACTTC.

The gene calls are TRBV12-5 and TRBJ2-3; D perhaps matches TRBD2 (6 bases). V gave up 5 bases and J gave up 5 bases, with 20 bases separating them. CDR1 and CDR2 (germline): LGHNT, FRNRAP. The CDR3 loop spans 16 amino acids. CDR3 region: CASGIGRSLGIDTQYF. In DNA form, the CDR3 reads TGTGCTAGTGGTATAGGGAGGTCGCTAGGGATAGATACGCAGTATTTT. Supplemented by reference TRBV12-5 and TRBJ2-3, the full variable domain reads DARVTQTPRHKVTEMGQEVTMRCQPILGHNTVFWYRQTMMQGLELLAYFRNRAPLDDSGMPKDRFSAEMPDATLATLKIQPSEPRDSAVYFCASGIGRSLGIDTQYFGPGTRLTVL.

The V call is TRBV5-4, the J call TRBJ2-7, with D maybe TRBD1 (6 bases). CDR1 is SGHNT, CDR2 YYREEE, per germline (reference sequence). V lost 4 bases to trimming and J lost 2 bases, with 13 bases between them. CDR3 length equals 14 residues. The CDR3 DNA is TGTGCCAGCAGCCGACCAGGGGAGACCTACGAGCAGTACTTC. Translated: CASSRPGETYEQYF.

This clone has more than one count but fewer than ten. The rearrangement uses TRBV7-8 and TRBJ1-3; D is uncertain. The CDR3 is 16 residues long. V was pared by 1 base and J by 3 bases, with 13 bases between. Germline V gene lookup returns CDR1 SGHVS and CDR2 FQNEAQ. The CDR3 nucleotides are TGTGCCAGCAGCTTAGTAAGCGTCGGGATTGGAAACACCATATATTTT. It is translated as CASSLVSVGIGNTIYF.

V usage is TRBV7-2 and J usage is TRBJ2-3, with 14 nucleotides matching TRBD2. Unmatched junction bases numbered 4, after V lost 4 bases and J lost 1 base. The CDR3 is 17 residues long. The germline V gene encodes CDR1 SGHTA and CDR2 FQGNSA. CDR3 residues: CASSWGLAGVGTDTQYF. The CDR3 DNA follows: TGTGCCAGCAGCTGGGGACTAGCGGGGGTGGGCACAGATACGCAGTATTTT.

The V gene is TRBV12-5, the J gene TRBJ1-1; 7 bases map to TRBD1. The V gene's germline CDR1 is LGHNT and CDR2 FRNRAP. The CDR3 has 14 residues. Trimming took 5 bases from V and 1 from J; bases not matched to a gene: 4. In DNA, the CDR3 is TGTGCTAGTGGTCCTGGGACAGCGAACACTGAAGCTTTCTTT. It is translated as CASGPGTANTEAFF.

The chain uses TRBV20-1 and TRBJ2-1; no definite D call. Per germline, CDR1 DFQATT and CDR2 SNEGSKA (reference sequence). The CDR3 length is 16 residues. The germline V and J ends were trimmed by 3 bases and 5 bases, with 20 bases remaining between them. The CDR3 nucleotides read TGCAGTGCTAGTATTCCCGGCAGGTCCGACAACAATGAGCAGTTCTTC. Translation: CSASIPGRSDNNEQFF.

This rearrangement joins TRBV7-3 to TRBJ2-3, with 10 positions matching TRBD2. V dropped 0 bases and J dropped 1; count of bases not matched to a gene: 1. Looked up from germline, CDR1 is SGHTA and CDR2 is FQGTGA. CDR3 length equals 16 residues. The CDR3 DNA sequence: TGTGCCAGCAGCTTAACTAGCGGGGGGCGCACAGATACGCAGTATTTT. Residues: CASSLTSGGRTDTQYF.

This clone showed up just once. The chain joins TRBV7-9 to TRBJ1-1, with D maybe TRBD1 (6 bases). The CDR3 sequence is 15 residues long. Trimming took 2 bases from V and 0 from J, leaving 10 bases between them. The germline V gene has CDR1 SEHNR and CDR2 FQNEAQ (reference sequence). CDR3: CASSLRGAMNTEAFF. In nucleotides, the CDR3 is TGTGCCAGCAGCTTACGGGGGGCGATGAACACTGAAGCTTTCTTT.

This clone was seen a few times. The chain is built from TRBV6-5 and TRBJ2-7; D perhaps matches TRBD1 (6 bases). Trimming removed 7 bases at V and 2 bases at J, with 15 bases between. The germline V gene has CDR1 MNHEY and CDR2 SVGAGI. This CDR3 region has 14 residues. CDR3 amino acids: CASNSTGPTYEQYF. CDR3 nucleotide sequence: TGTGCCAGCAACTCTACAGGGCCTACCTACGAGCAGTACTTC.

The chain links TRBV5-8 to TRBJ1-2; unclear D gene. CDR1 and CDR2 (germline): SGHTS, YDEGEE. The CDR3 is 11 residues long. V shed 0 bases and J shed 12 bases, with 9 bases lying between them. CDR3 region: CASSLVALHTF. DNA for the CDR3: TGTGCCAGCAGCTTGGTGGCCCTCCACACCTTC.

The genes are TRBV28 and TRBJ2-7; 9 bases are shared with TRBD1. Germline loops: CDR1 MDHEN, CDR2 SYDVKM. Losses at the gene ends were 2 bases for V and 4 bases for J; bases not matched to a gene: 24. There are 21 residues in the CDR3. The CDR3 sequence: CASSLLPTSWDRVWSTYEQYF. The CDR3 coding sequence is TGTGCCAGCAGTTTACTCCCTACATCTTGGGACAGGGTTTGGTCAACGTACGAGCAGTACTTC.

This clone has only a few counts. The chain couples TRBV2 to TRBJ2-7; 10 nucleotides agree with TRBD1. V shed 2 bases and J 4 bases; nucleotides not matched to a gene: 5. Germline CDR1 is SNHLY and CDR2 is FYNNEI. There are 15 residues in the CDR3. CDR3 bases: TGTGCCAGCAGTGAATTAGTGGACAGGGGGTACGAGCAGTACTTC. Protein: CASSELVDRGYEQYF.

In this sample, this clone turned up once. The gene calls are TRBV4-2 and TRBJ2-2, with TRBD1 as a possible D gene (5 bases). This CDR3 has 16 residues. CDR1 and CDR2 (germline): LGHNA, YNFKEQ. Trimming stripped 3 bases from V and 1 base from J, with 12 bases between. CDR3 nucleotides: TGTGCCAGCAGCCAGCTTTTAGGACAGAACACCGGGGAGCTGTTTTTT. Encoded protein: CASSQLLGQNTGELFF.

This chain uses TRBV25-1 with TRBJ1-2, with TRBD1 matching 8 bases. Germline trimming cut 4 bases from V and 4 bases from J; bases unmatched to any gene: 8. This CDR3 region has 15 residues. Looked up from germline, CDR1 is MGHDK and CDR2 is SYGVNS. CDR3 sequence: CASSAQGAWGYGYTF. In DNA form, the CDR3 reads TGTGCCAGCAGTGCCCAGGGGGCGTGGGGCTATGGCTACACCTTC.

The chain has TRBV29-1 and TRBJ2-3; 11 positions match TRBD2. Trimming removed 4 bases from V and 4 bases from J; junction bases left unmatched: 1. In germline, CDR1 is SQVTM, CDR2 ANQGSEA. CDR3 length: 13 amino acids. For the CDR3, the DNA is TGCAGCGTTGTAGCGGGGGGGGCAGATACGCAGTATTTT. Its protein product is CSVVAGGADTQYF.

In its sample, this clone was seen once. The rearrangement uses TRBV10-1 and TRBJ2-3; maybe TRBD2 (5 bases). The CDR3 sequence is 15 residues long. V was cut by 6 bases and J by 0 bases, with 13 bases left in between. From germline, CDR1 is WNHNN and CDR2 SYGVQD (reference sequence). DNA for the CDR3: TGCGCCAGCAGCAGCGGTGGGGTGAGCACAGATACGCAGTATTTT. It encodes CASSSGGVSTDTQYF.

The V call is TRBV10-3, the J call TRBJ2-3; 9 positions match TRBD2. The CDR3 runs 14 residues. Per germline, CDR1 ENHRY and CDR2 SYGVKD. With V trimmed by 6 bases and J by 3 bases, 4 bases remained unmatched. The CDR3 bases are TGTGCCATCAGGTTAGCGGGGGAGACAGATACGCAGTATTTT. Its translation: CAIRLAGETDTQYF.

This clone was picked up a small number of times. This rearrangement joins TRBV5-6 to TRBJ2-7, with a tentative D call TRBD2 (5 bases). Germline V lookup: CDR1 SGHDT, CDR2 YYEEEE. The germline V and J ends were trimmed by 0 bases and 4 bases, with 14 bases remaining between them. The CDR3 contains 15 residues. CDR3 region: CASSLVYGVAYEQYF. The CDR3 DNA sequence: TGTGCCAGCAGCTTGGTTTACGGGGTAGCATACGAGCAGTACTTC.

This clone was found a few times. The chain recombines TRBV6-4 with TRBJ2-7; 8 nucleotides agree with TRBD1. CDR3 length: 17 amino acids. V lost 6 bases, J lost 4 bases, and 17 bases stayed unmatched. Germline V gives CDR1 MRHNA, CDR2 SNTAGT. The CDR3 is CASRPRTGKLLKYEQYF. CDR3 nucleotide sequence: TGTGCCAGCAGACCCCGGACAGGGAAGTTACTAAAGTACGAGCAGTACTTC.

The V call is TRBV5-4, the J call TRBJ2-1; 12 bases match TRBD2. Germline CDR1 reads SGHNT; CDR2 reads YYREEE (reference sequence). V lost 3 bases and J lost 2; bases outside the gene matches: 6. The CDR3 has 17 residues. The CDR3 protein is CASSSGLAGAAYNEQFF. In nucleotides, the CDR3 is TGTGCCAGCAGCTCGGGACTAGCGGGCGCAGCCTACAATGAGCAGTTCTTC. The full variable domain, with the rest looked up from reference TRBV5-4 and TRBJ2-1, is ETGVTQSPTHLIKTRGQQVTLRCSSQSGHNTVSWYQQALGQGPQFIFQYYREEENGRGNFPPRFSGLQFPNYSSELNVNALELDDSALYLCASSSGLAGAAYNEQFFGPGTRLTVL.